The 14 T cell receptor beta chains listed next were all sequenced from one sample in a study of cytomegalovirus exposure and HLA in healthy donors. The primer mix had 60 Vbeta and 13 Jbeta primers. This table comes from immunoSEQ multiplex PCR, and its TCRdb copy is limited to in-frame clones, with some not included. The sample lists roughly 100,000 clones, less than 80% occurring once. The specimen sequenced was PBMCs. The receptor source for this set is a man aged 25 to 40 in good health and CMV-seropositive.

This clone has only a few counts. The gene calls are TRBV7-3 and TRBJ2-7; maybe TRBD2 (6 bases). Germline assignment: CDR1 SGHTA and CDR2 FQGTGA. This CDR3 is 13 amino acids long. V was cut by 5 bases and J by 3 bases, with 11 bases left in between. CDR3 loop: CASSPTGDYEQYF. The CDR3 nucleotides are TGTGCCAGCAGCCCCACGGGGGACTACGAGCAGTACTTC.

Here the CDR3 DNA reads TGTGCCAGTAGTTATAGTACGGGGGATAGCCACGAGCAGTACTTC. As protein: CASSYSTGDSHEQYF. V is TRBV19 and J is TRBJ2-7; possibly TRBD2 for D (6 bases). Deletions cut 5 bases from V and 5 bases from J, with 19 bases between. Germline V gene data show CDR1 as LNHDA and CDR2 as SQIVND (reference sequence). CDR3 length equals 15 residues.

This CDR3 reads CASSSPGQTTEAFF. Written as DNA, the CDR3 is TGTGCCAGTAGTTCTCCGGGACAAACCACTGAAGCTTTCTTT. The rearrangement joins TRBV19 to TRBJ1-1, with TRBD1 as a possible D gene (6 bases). Germline-derived CDR1 and CDR2 are LNHDA and SQIVND (reference sequence). This CDR3 has 14 residues. V dropped 5 bases and J dropped 4 bases, with 14 bases sitting between them. Drawing the rest from reference TRBV19 and TRBJ1-1, the complete variable domain is DGGITQSPKYLFRKEGQNVTLSCEQNLNHDAMYWYRQDPGQGLRLIYYSQIVNDFQKGDIAEGYSVSREKKESFPLTVTSAQKNPTAFYLCASSSPGQTTEAFFGQGTRLTVV.

This clone was counted once. The chain combines TRBV4-2 with TRBJ1-2, with 9 positions matching TRBD1. Trimming at V came to 0 bases and at J to 4 bases, leaving 3 bases not matched to a gene. In germline, CDR1 is LGHNA, CDR2 YNFKEQ. The CDR3 loop spans 15 amino acids. The CDR3 sequence is CASSQDGTGIYGYTF. CDR3 nucleotides: TGTGCCAGCAGCCAAGACGGGACAGGGATCTATGGCTACACCTTC.

This chain connects TRBV5-6 to TRBJ1-2; tentatively, D is TRBD1 (6 bases). Germline V lookup: CDR1 SGHDT, CDR2 YYEEEE. V lost 4 bases and J 4 bases, leaving 11 bases between the germline ends. The CDR3 has 13 residues. The CDR3 here is CASSPVTGYGYTF. CDR3 nucleotide sequence: TGTGCCAGCAGCCCCGTGACAGGCTATGGCTACACCTTC.

This clone has a handful of counts. The chain has TRBV27 and TRBJ2-5; TRBD2 is a possible D gene (6 bases). The CDR3 contains 16 residues. Deletions cut 6 bases from V and 5 bases from J, with 22 bases between. Per germline, CDR1 MNHEY and CDR2 SMNVEV (reference sequence). As DNA, the CDR3 is TGTGCCAGCAGATCGGTAGGGACTTGGGTTGGGGAGACCCAGTACTTC. It specifies CASRSVGTWVGETQYF.

This clone was found a few times. J is TRBJ2-7 and V is TRBV2, with 7 nucleotides matching TRBD1. The ends lost 9 bases at V and 5 bases at J; junction bases unmatched: 16. From germline, CDR1 is SNHLY and CDR2 FYNNEI. CDR3 length: 15 amino acids. This chain's CDR3 is CASSRDSPRLDEQYF. The DNA of the CDR3 is TGTGCCAGTTCTAGGGACAGCCCACGCCTTGACGAGCAGTACTTC.

This clone was observed a few times. The chain recombines TRBV28 with TRBJ2-5; D ambiguous. V was cut by 8 bases and J by 1 base, with 8 bases left in between. From germline, CDR1 is MDHEN and CDR2 SYDVKM. The CDR3 runs 12 residues. Here the CDR3 DNA reads TGTGCCAGCGGCGCGGCCCAAGAGACCCAGTACTTC. Protein: CASGAAQETQYF.

The chain recombines TRBV2 with TRBJ2-7, with 8 bases aligning to TRBD1. Germline CDR1 and CDR2: SNHLY and FYNNEI. The CDR3 extends over 13 amino acids. The V gene end was trimmed by 10 bases and the J gene end by 3 bases; junction bases not matched to a gene: 8. CDR3 amino acids: CATSTGTGYEQYF. Here the CDR3 DNA reads TGTGCCACCTCGACCGGGACAGGCTACGAGCAGTACTTC.

The chain joins TRBV5-1 to TRBJ2-7; possible D gene TRBD1, 7 bases. The V end was cut by 0 bases, the J end by 6 bases, with 10 bases between. CDR1 SGHRS and CDR2 YFSETQ come from the germline V gene. The CDR3 runs to 13 residues. This chain's CDR3 is CASSLVRGVEQYF. In DNA form, the CDR3 reads TGCGCCAGCAGCTTGGTCAGGGGGGTCGAGCAGTACTTC.

This rearrangement joins TRBV6-5 to TRBJ2-7; tentative D call: TRBD2 (5 bases). V was trimmed by 7 bases and J by 0 bases, leaving 10 bases between them. The length of the CDR3 is 13 residues. Germline-derived CDR1 and CDR2 are MNHEY and SVGAGI. The chain's CDR3 is CASKGASSYEQYF. The DNA of the CDR3 is TGTGCCAGCAAGGGAGCTTCCTCCTACGAGCAGTACTTC.

The chain carries TRBV9 and TRBJ2-1, with TRBD1 matching over 7 bases. The CDR3 totals 15 residues. The junction had 8 bases not matched to a gene; V was cut back by 2 bases and J by 6 bases. The germline gives CDR1 SGDLS, CDR2 YYNGEE. Written as DNA, the CDR3 is TGTGCCAGCAGCGTTCGGGACAGAAGATCCAATGAGCAGTTCTTC. Its translation is CASSVRDRRSNEQFF.

This clone was detected a few times. The rearrangement joins TRBV7-9 to TRBJ2-3; weak D call: TRBD1 (6 bases). Trimming stripped 3 bases from V and 0 bases from J, with 13 bases between. The CDR3 totals 16 residues. Germline loops: CDR1 SEHNR, CDR2 FQNEAQ (reference sequence). In DNA, the CDR3 is TGTGCCAGCAGCTTTCCACAGGGTTCTAGCACAGATACGCAGTATTTT. The encoded protein is CASSFPQGSSTDTQYF.

This chain links TRBV10-3 with TRBJ2-7, with D tentatively TRBD2 (7 bases). Germline V CDR1 and CDR2: ENHRY, SYGVKD. The CDR3 runs to 15 residues. The germline V and J ends were trimmed by 1 base and 0 bases, with 10 bases remaining between them. The CDR3 sequence: CAISEWEGVSYEQYF. Written as DNA, the CDR3 is TGTGCCATCAGTGAGTGGGAGGGGGTCTCCTACGAGCAGTACTTC.